This TCR beta chain comes out of a study of cytomegalovirus exposure and HLA in healthy donors. Findings and caveats of the study: DRB1 showed the most TCR associations and HLA-C the fewest in a later analysis, as rates varied by HLA locus.

Only a few counts were recorded for this clone. The target antigen is unknown. Per the germline V gene, CDR1 is SGHVS and CDR2 is FNYEAQ. After removal of 2 bases from V and 1 base from J, the junction contained 1 base not matched to a gene. There are 14 residues in the CDR3. Investigators did not record CMV serostatus for this donor. With 60 Vbeta and 13 Jbeta primers, the PCR was carried out. TCRdb keeps only in-frame clones here, not all; method: immunoSEQ multiplex PCR. The sample holds about 130,000 clones, approximately 61% seen once. The TCR was taken from a human donor in good health. What was sequenced was PBMCs. This chain joins TRBV7-6 and TRBJ2-5; 7 nucleotides line up with TRBD1. CDR3 residues: CASSLRQGQETQYF. The CDR3 coding sequence is TGTGCCAGCAGCTTAAGACAGGGCCAAGAGACCCAGTACTTC.